A selection of T cell receptor beta chains follows, all from one sample in a study of blood T cell repertoires in COVID-19. Produced via immunoSEQ multiplex PCR; TCRdb's table is partial and in-frame only. The sample yields 260,000 or so clones, approximately 90% seen once. The sample consisted of PBMCs or T cells enriched from blood (not recorded which). These receptors originate from a man aged 18 to 29 who had recovered from COVID-19. CDR3s include the opening cysteine and the closing phenylalanine or tryptophan. Each record gives: J gene, V gene, clone size, D gene, CDR3 protein, CDR3 DNA. D genes are given only for firm matches. Size values are once, few and many counts, or a class for expanded clones, and some rows have none.

TRBJ2-5 | TRBV5-4 | NA | TRBD1 | CASSLLQGVQETQYF | TGTGCCAGCAGCCTTCTACAGGGGGTTCAAGAGACCCAGTACTTC
TRBJ2-3 | TRBV19 | NA | NA | CASRGSYTQYF | TGTGCCAGTCGGGGTAGCTATACGCAGTATTTT
TRBJ2-3 | TRBV13 | NA | TRBD2 | CASSTRLAGGPSTDTQYF | TGTGCCAGCAGCACTCGACTAGCGGGGGGCCCTAGCACAGATACGCAGTATTTT
TRBJ1-2 | TRBV4-1 | NA | NA | CASSQDPGRGPNYGYTF | TGCGCCAGCAGCCAAGATCCCGGCAGGGGACCGAACTATGGCTACACCTTC
TRBJ2-1 | TRBV30 | NA | NA | CAWSVGWGDYNEQFF | TGTGCCTGGAGTGTCGGGTGGGGGGACTACAATGAGCAGTTCTTC
TRBJ1-1 | TRBV6-1 | NA | TRBD1 | CASSEWGQPNTEAFF | TGTGCCAGCAGTGAATGGGGACAGCCGAACACTGAAGCTTTCTTT
TRBJ1-1 | TRBV6-4 | NA | NA | CASSETENTEAFF | TGTGCCAGCAGCGAGACTGAGAACACTGAAGCTTTCTTT
TRBJ1-4 | TRBV5-6 | NA | TRBD1 | CASSPDRGSEKLFF | TGTGCCAGCAGTCCCGACAGGGGGAGTGAAAAACTGTTTTTT
TRBJ2-3 | TRBV14 | NA | NA | CASSPARYPDTQYF | TGTGCCAGCAGTCCCGCGAGGTACCCAGATACGCAGTATTTT
TRBJ1-6 | TRBV7-9 | NA | NA | CASSLRGGTNSPLHF | TGTGCCAGCAGCTTACGGGGGGGGACTAATTCACCCCTCCACTTT
TRBJ1-5 | TRBV6-5 | NA | NA | CASVSGGYSNQPQHF | TGTGCCAGCGTTTCTGGAGGATATAGCAATCAGCCCCAGCATTTT
TRBJ1-5 | TRBV5-1 | NA | TRBD1 | CASSWGDREAEPQHF | TGCGCCAGCAGCTGGGGGGACAGGGAGGCGGAGCCCCAGCATTTT
TRBJ1-6 | TRBV19 | NA | TRBD1 | CASRPGQERSYNSPLHF | TGTGCCAGTAGGCCGGGACAGGAACGCTCCTATAATTCACCCCTCCACTTT
TRBJ2-6 | TRBV9 | NA | TRBD2 | CASTGSGGDSGANVLTF | TGTGCCAGCACCGGGAGCGGGGGCGACTCTGGGGCCAACGTCCTGACTTTC
TRBJ1-4 | TRBV18 | NA | NA | CASSPDRQGGNEKLFF | TGTGCCAGCTCACCAGACCGGCAGGGAGGAAATGAAAAACTGTTTTTT
TRBJ2-5 | TRBV10-1 | NA | NA | CASSQASETQYF | TGCGCCAGCAGCCAAGCGTCGGAGACCCAGTACTTC
TRBJ1-1 | TRBV11-2 | NA | NA | CASSSYRAPEAFF | TGTGCCAGCAGCTCCTACAGGGCTCCTGAAGCTTTCTTT
TRBJ1-2 | TRBV5-4 | few | TRBD1 | CASSPPGQGSTNYGYTF | TGTGCCAGCAGCCCACCGGGACAGGGGTCCACTAACTATGGCTACACCTTC
TRBJ2-3 | TRBV5-1 | NA | TRBD2 | CASSYSSGRGSDTQYF | TGCGCCAGCAGCTACTCTAGCGGGAGGGGTTCAGATACGCAGTATTTT
TRBJ2-2 | TRBV27 | NA | TRBD1 | CASSLTPDRADTGELFF | TGTGCCAGCAGTTTAACCCCGGACAGGGCCGACACCGGGGAGCTGTTTTTT
TRBJ1-1 | TRBV6-5 | NA | TRBD1 | CASRRQGGNTEAFF | TGTGCCAGCAGAAGACAGGGGGGGAACACTGAAGCTTTCTTT
TRBJ2-7 | TRBV28 | NA | NA | CASSFRGAAYEQYF | TGTGCCAGCAGTTTTCGTGGGGCGGCCTACGAGCAGTACTTC
TRBJ1-5 | TRBV29-1 | NA | NA | CSVIENSNQPQHF | TGCAGCGTTATAGAGAATAGCAATCAGCCCCAGCATTTT
TRBJ2-5 | TRBV3-1/TRBV3-2 | few | NA | CASSQDLGVETQYF | TGTGCCAGCAGCCAAGATCTAGGGGTAGAGACCCAGTACTTC
TRBJ1-6 | TRBV27 | NA | TRBD1 | CASSSPPPPWGQGFGNSPLHF | TGTGCCAGCAGTTCACCCCCACCCCCCTGGGGACAGGGGTTTGGGAATTCACCCCTCCACTTT